The clone carrying this TCR beta chain showed up just once. The data are from a study of blood T cell repertoires in COVID-19. Study-level information: Sites in the United States, Italy and Spain provided acute and convalescent COVID-19 samples.

Original processing methods: Cell counts per sample came from amplifying reference gene primers. Sequencing was performed with immunoSEQ multiplex PCR; in TCRdb, only in-frame clones are kept and a portion is missing. D and trimming were read from the DNA, whereas the V and J calls and clone size are those reported in that table. The sample carries some 99,000 clones, about 85% recorded once. The specimen was peripheral blood. The sequence was obtained from a man between 65 and 85 years old with acute or convalescent COVID-19.

The CDR3 sequence: CATPPREIGNTIYF. The CDR3 nucleotides are TGTGCCACCCCTCCCCGGGAGATTGGAAACACCATATATTTT. V gene TRBV13 combines with J gene TRBJ1-3; no clear D gene. Trimming removed 10 bases at V and 3 bases at J, with 16 bases between. The CDR3 is 14 amino acids. Germline V gene sequence: CDR1 PRHDT, CDR2 FYEKMQ (reference sequence).